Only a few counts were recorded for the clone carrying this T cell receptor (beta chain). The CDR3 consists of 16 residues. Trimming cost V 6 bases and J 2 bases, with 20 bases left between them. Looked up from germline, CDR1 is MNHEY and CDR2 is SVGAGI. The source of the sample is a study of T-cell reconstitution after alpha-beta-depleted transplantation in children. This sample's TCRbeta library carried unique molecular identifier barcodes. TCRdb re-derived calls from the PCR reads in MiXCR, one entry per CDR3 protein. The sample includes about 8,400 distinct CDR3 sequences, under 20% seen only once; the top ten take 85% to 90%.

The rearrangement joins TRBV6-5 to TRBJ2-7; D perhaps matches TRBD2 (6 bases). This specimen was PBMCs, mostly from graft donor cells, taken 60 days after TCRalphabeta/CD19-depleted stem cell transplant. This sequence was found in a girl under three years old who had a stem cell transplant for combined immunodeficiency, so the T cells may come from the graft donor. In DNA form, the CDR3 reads TGTGCCAGCAGACTAACAACCGGGACTGCCCCCTACGAGCAGTACTTC. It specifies CASRLTTGTAPYEQYF.